This section outlines one T cell receptor beta chain sequence together with its context. This CDR3 has 16 amino acids. V shed 5 bases and J 5 bases; nucleotides not matched to a gene: 13. Germline values: CDR1 PRHDT, CDR2 FYEKMQ (reference sequence). This entry belongs to a study of blood T cell repertoires in COVID-19. Assay used: immunoSEQ multiplex PCR; TCRdb lists only in-frame clones, some missing. The table includes 60,000 to 90,000 clones, about 86% detected once. The sequencing sample was made of peripheral blood. The chain joins TRBV13 to TRBJ1-2; 8 bases fit TRBD1. This TCR was recovered from a human donor in a cohort sampled during active COVID-19. CDR3 sequence (DNA): TGTGCCAGCAGCCCCGCATGGACAGGGCCAAAGTATGGCTACACCTTC. Its protein is CASSPAWTGPKYGYTF.